This T cell receptor beta chain stems from a study of blood T cell repertoires in COVID-19. Study background: COVID-19 samples from acute and convalescent phases originated in the United States, Italy and Spain. PBMCs, B-cell-depleted T cells, or T cells were the source of the cDNA or gDNA that made up the material.

The CDR3 loop spans 13 amino acids. Germline V CDR1 and CDR2: SNHLY, FYNNEI. The V end was cut by 3 bases, the J end by 7 bases, with 13 bases between. In the authors' workflow: Amplification of reference gene primers provided the estimated nucleated cell counts. The repertoire was sequenced with immunoSEQ multiplex PCR; TCRdb's copy has only in-frame clones and lacks some. Clone size and V and J calls were adopted from that table, with D and trimming inferred from the DNA. Of 500,000 to 600,000 clones in the sample, about 89% are singletons; the top ten hold around 7.8%. Seattle patient enrollment occurred during active infection, with longitudinal follow-up thereafter.

This rearrangement joins TRBV2 to TRBJ2-7, with TRBD1 as a possible D gene (5 bases). The sample comprised peripheral blood. The source is a woman between 50 and 59 years old with COVID-19, enrolled during active disease. Written as DNA, the CDR3 is TGTGCCAGCAGTGAGAGTCCCCAGGGTGAGCAGTACTTC. Amino acids: CASSESPQGEQYF.